This T cell receptor (beta chain) derives from a study of blood T cell repertoires in COVID-19 (dated by TCRdb to 2020 to 2022). Regarding the complete study: The collaborator samples originated in the United States, Italy and Spain and spanned the acute and convalescent phases of COVID-19. The material from the prospective study consisted of cDNA or gDNA derived from T cells, B-cell-depleted T cells, or PBMCs. The dataset comprised deeply sampled blood TCRbeta repertoires from subjects exposed to, actively infected with, or recovered from COVID-19. The repertoires were released in a freely available public database intended as a resource for research on the immune response to SARS-CoV-2. Samples came from the ongoing ImmuneRACE study (first 160 participants) plus 1,254 subjects from 6 global collaborators. Nearly every sample came with metadata listing a de-identified subject ID, COVID-19 status, age in years and sex. HLA class I and class II types, where available, came from metadata supplied by the sample provider rather than from assay-based typing. Results the study describes overall, beyond this receptor: How much clinical and demographic metadata was included differed by source and by participant, and the metadata was provided uncurated.

In Seattle, one collaborating source enrolled patients while the infection was active and tracked those patients longitudinally over the course of disease. Collaborating institutions collected whole blood in K2EDTA tubes following their own protocols. For TCRbeta analysis, collaborators shipped samples as frozen whole blood, isolated PBMCs, or DNA extracted from either of those sample types. Counted from cysteine to phenylalanine, this CDR3 has 13 amino acids. Only the CDR3 DNA stays, 39 bases, in frame from base 1. Via the germline V gene, CDR1 is SGHTA and CDR2 FQGTGA. Between the V and J ends, shortened by 5 bases and 5 bases respectively, the junction contains 12 bases. TCRbeta CDR3 regions were amplified from genomic DNA using the immunoSEQ Assay, a bias-controlled multiplex PCR. The authors' analysis ran thus. The number of nucleated cells in each sample was estimated from the amplification of reference gene primers within the assay. Sequence reads were collapsed and filtered to measure the absolute abundance of every unique TCRbeta CDR3 rearrangement. For each sample, productive Simpson clonality was calculated as the square root of Simpson's diversity index over productive rearrangements. Not all clones reach the TCRdb copy of this immuneACCESS table, which keeps in-frame sequences only. Checked studies attribute under half of the gap to unresolved V genes and leave the rest unexplained. V, J and clone size are those of that table, while D and trimming were read from the DNA. A total of 100,000 or so clones appear in this sample, just under 95% of them only once. Less than 2% of the sample rests with the top ten.

Note on this clone: The clone's antigen remains unknown. Base qualities are missing; no much larger clone stands one base away.

Here the chain combines TRBV7-3 and TRBJ1-1, with the D gene too uncertain to name. The clonotype was recovered from a woman aged 45-59 years with COVID-19, enrolled during active disease. Sequencing was done on a sample of peripheral blood. The CDR3 region: CASSPGIYTEAFF. At the DNA level, the sequence is TGTGCCAGCAGCCCAGGAATATATACTGAAGCTTTCTTT.